Below, 5 T cell receptor beta chains from the same sample are listed, as sequenced in a study of T-cell memory formation after mild COVID-19. TCRdb recomputed calls from the 5' RACE reads with MiXCR, one row per CDR3 protein. The table shows more than 250,000 distinct CDR3 sequences, with around 15% occurring only once. The sample taken for sequencing was PBMCs or a T cell subset sorted from them (not recorded which). The receptor set was obtained from a man aged 18 to 35 who had mild COVID-19 (a few samples of this study predate the infection). Cell type and time point are not known.

This clonotype was detected only a few times. The chain carries TRBV7-2 and TRBJ2-2, with 7 bases that match TRBD2. The germline CDR1 and CDR2 sequences are SGHTA and FQGNSA. J gave up 5 bases and V 5 bases, and 5 bases lay outside the gene matches. This CDR3 is built from 14 residues. In DNA form, the CDR3 reads TGTGCCAGCAGCAAGCGGGGAGAGACCGGGGAGCTGTTTTTT. Its protein product is CASSKRGETGELFF.

V and J are TRBV4-3 and TRBJ2-2, with 8 bases aligning to TRBD2. CDR1 LGHNA and CDR2 YSLEER come from the germline V gene. V trimming: 0 bases; J trimming: 4 bases; junction bases outside the gene matches: 7. The CDR3 covers 17 residues. Here the CDR3 reads CASSQEGGGLSTGELFF. The CDR3 region has the DNA TGCGCCAGCAGCCAAGAGGGCGGGGGGTTATCCACCGGGGAGCTGTTTTTT.

There are a few counts of this clonotype. V and J are TRBV7-2 and TRBJ2-7; D is tentatively TRBD1 or TRBD2 (5 bases each). V was clipped by 5 bases and J by 6 bases, with 17 bases between them. The length of the CDR3 is 14 residues. In germline, CDR1 is SGHTA, CDR2 FQGNSA. CDR3 sequence: CASSAVAGSGEQYV. CDR3 sequence (DNA): TGTGCCAGCAGCGCCGTGGCAGGGAGCGGCGAGCAGTACGTC.

A few counts support this clonotype. The chain has TRBV7-7 and TRBJ2-5, with a weak D call TRBD2 (6 bases). V lost 5 bases, J lost 3 bases, and 13 bases lay in between. This CDR3 region has 14 residues. Germline V gene lookup returns CDR1 SSHAT and CDR2 FNYEAQ (reference sequence). The CDR3 DNA reads TGTGCCAGCAGCCCCGGGACTTTCGAAGAGACCCAGTACTTC. Encoded protein: CASSPGTFEETQYF.

V and J are TRBV5-1 and TRBJ2-7; 9 bases line up with TRBD1. Germline CDR1 SGHRS, CDR2 YFSETQ. The CDR3 totals 14 residues. Trimming removed 3 bases from V and 3 bases from J; junction bases left unmatched: 4. The CDR3 coding sequence is TGCGCCAGCAGCTGGACAGGGGAGTTCTACGAGCAGTACTTC. It specifies CASSWTGEFYEQYF.